One sample yielded the 13 T cell receptor beta chains listed below, sequenced in a study of response to subunit inactivated influenza vaccine. Via MiXCR, TCRdb re-called the RT-PCR reads, giving one row per CDR3 protein. The table has more than 400,000 distinct CDR3 sequences, approximately 11% seen once. The sample was PBMCs from blood, taken 35 to 45 days after vaccination. These receptors all stem from a man aged 45 to 65 who received an inactivated influenza vaccine.

This clonotype was seen many times. The chain links TRBV5-1 to TRBJ2-3; 13 bases agree with TRBD2. The CDR3 sequence is 15 residues long. The germline CDR1 and CDR2 sequences are SGHRS and YFSETQ. V was pared by 4 bases and J by 3 bases, with 2 bases of the junction left unmatched. CDR3 sequence (DNA): TGCGCCAGCAGCGAACTAGCGGGAGGGACAGATACGCAGTATTTT. Its translation is CASSELAGGTDTQYF. Combining the CDR3 with reference TRBV5-1 and TRBJ2-3 gives the whole variable domain KAGVTQTPRYLIKTRGQQVTLSCSPISGHRSVSWYQQTPGQGLQFLFEYFSETQRNKGNFPGRFSGRQFSNSRSEMNVSTLELGDSALYLCASSELAGGTDTQYFGPGTRLTVL.

This clonotype was recorded a few times. The rearrangement joins TRBV20-1 to TRBJ2-7, with 9 bases matching TRBD1. This CDR3 is 13 amino acids long. The V gene end was trimmed by 3 bases and the J gene end by 5 bases; junction bases not matched to a gene: 5. Germline assignment: CDR1 DFQATT and CDR2 SNEGSKA (reference sequence). In DNA, the CDR3 is TGCAGTGCTAGGGGACAGGGCGACCACGAGCAGTACTTC. Its protein is CSARGQGDHEQYF.

J is TRBJ2-6 and V is TRBV10-3, with D unclear. This CDR3 contains 12 residues. CDR1 and CDR2 (germline): ENHRY, SYGVKD. V was cut by 10 bases and J by 0 bases, with 4 bases left in between. Here the CDR3 reads CATFSGANVLTF. The CDR3 coding sequence is TGTGCCACCTTCTCTGGGGCCAACGTCCTGACTTTC.

This clonotype appeared a few times. Germline and junction disagree at one end, which may indicate a read error. This chain uses TRBV12-3 or TRBV12-4 with TRBJ1-1; perhaps TRBD1 as D (6 bases). This CDR3 has 10 amino acids. The CDR3 loop reads CASSSHRAVF. The CDR3 DNA sequence: TGTGCCAGCAGTTCACACAGGGCCGTCTTT.

This clonotype was counted between two and nine times. The chain's CDR3 is CASSRLPSVPTDTQYF. The CDR3 bases are TGCGCCAGCAGCAGACTTCCTAGCGTCCCCACAGATACGCAGTATTTT. V and J are TRBV5-1 and TRBJ2-3; maybe TRBD2 (6 bases). The germline CDR1 and CDR2 sequences are SGHRS and YFSETQ. There are 16 residues in the CDR3. Trimming took off 4 bases at V and 2 bases at J, with 17 bases between the two ends. Complete variable domain (other parts from reference TRBV5-1 and TRBJ2-3): KAGVTQTPRYLIKTRGQQVTLSCSPISGHRSVSWYQQTPGQGLQFLFEYFSETQRNKGNFPGRFSGRQFSNSRSEMNVSTLELGDSALYLCASSRLPSVPTDTQYFGPGTRLTVL.

This clonotype was counted only a few times. The V gene is TRBV10-3, the J gene TRBJ2-7, with D tentatively TRBD2 (6 bases). With 0 bases removed from V and 0 bases from J, the gap between germline ends came to 9 bases. The CDR3 contains 15 residues. The V gene's germline CDR1 is ENHRY and CDR2 SYGVKD. The CDR3 reads CAISESGGNSYEQYF. In DNA, the CDR3 is TGTGCCATCAGTGAGTCCGGGGGTAACTCCTACGAGCAGTACTTC.

This clonotype was counted ten times or more. The chain recombines TRBV20-1 with TRBJ2-5; 7 nucleotides agree with TRBD2. The CDR3 extends over 15 amino acids. V lost 1 base to trimming and J lost 3 bases; unmatched junction nucleotides: 8. Germline loops: CDR1 DFQATT, CDR2 SNEGSKA (reference sequence). The CDR3 loop reads CSARAGGSFEETQYF. The CDR3 DNA follows: TGCAGTGCTAGAGCGGGAGGATCCTTCGAAGAGACCCAGTACTTC.

There are many counts of this clonotype. The rearrangement joins TRBV7-9 to TRBJ2-7; D unresolved. Trimming cost V 5 bases and J 4 bases, with 6 bases left between them. This CDR3 is built from 11 residues. CDR1 is SEHNR, CDR2 FQNEAQ, per germline (reference sequence). The CDR3 bases are TGTGCCAGCAGCGCCGAATACGAGCAGTACTTC. It is translated as CASSAEYEQYF.

A few counts support this clonotype. The chain carries TRBV5-5 and TRBJ1-1; D gene uncertain. Between the trimmed V and J ends, which lost 0 bases and 5 bases, there was a span of 11 bases. This CDR3 is 14 amino acids long. Germline CDR1 is SGHKS and CDR2 is YYEKEE (reference sequence). The CDR3 spells CASSLDWGRTEAFF. For the CDR3, the DNA is TGTGCCAGCAGCTTGGATTGGGGAAGGACTGAAGCTTTCTTT.

The CDR3 spells CASSEASSYEQYF. The CDR3 DNA reads as TGTGCCAGCAGTGAGGCCAGCTCCTACGAGCAGTACTTC. The chain is built from TRBV25-1 and TRBJ2-7; D is uncertain. The CDR3 length is 13 residues. Germline assignment: CDR1 MGHDK and CDR2 SYGVNS. Trimming pared 3 bases from V and 0 bases from J, leaving 6 bases between.

This clonotype showed up just a few times. This sequence joins TRBV18 and TRBJ1-5; 10 bases align to TRBD1. Germline lookup yields CDR1 KGHSH and CDR2 LQKENI. This CDR3 spans 14 amino acids. The ends lost 3 bases at V and 5 bases at J; junction bases unmatched: 1. The CDR3 sequence is CASSPGTGDQPQHF. The DNA of the CDR3 is TGTGCCAGCTCACCTGGGACAGGGGATCAGCCCCAGCATTTT.

This clonotype has more than one count but fewer than ten. The rearrangement links TRBV5-1 to TRBJ2-2; D not certain. Trimming took 0 bases from V and 6 from J, leaving 12 bases between them. Germline CDR1 SGHRS, CDR2 YFSETQ. The CDR3 runs 15 residues. The CDR3 loop reads CASSLALGYAGELFF. The CDR3 region has the DNA TGCGCCAGCAGCTTGGCCTTGGGTTACGCCGGGGAGCTGTTTTTT.

By frequency in the sample, this clonotype is medium-sized. The rearrangement links TRBV29-1 to TRBJ2-7; 8 nucleotides match TRBD2. Germline values: CDR1 SQVTM, CDR2 ANQGSEA. There are 13 residues in the CDR3. V lost 7 bases, J lost 2 bases, and 7 bases stayed unmatched. The CDR3, as DNA: TGCAGCGCCAGACTAGCGACCACCTACGAGCAGTACTTC. Translating gives CSARLATTYEQYF.